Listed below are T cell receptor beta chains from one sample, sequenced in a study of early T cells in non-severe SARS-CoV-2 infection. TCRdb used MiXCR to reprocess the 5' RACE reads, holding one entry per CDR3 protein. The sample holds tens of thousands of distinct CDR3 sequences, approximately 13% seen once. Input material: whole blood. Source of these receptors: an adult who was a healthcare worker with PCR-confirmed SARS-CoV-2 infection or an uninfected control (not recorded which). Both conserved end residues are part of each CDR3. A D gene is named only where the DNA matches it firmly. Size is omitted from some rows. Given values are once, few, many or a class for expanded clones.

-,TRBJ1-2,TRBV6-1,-,CASIRVRTEPYGYTF,TGTGCCAGCATACGGGTTCGGACAGAACCCTATGGCTACACCTTC
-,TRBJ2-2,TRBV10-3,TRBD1,CAISAAGTGSTGELFF,TGTGCCATCAGTGCGGCCGGGACAGGATCCACCGGGGAGCTGTTTTTT
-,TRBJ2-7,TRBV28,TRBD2,CASSSPQTSGYEQYF,TGTGCCAGCAGTTCCCCCCAGACTAGCGGGTACGAGCAGTACTTC
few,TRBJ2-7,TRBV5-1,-,CASSFPPYEQYF,TGCGCCAGCAGCTTCCCCCCTTACGAGCAGTACTTC
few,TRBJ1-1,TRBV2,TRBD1,CASRALGQAMNTEAFF,TGTGCCAGCAGGGCTCTGGGACAGGCGATGAACACTGAAGCTTTCTTT
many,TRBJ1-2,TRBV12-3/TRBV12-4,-,CASSLWSGSVLTYGYTF,TGTGCCAGCAGTTTATGGTCAGGGAGTGTTCTGACCTATGGCTACACCTTC
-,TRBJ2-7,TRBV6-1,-,CASSEALTGSSYEQYF,TGTGCCAGCAGTGAAGCGCTTACAGGGAGCTCCTACGAGCAGTACTTC
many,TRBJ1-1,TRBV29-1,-,CSVEGTGVQGRNTEAFF,TGCAGCGTTGAAGGAACAGGCGTACAGGGACGGAACACTGAAGCTTTCTTT
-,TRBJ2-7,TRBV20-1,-,CSARGVVGSAGYEQYF,TGCAGTGCTAGAGGGGTAGTTGGTAGCGCTGGGTACGAGCAGTACTTC
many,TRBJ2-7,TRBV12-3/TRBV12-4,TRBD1,CASSSPGTGTYEQYF,TGTGCCAGCAGTTCGCCCGGGACAGGAACCTACGAGCAGTACTTC
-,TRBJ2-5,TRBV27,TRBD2,CASSSERGGETQYF,TGTGCCAGCAGTTCGGAGCGGGGGGGAGAGACCCAGTACTTC
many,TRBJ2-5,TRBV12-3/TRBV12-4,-,CASSSTGTEETQYF,TGTGCCAGCAGTTCCACAGGGACGGAGGAGACCCAGTACTTC
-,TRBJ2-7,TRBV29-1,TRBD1,CSVGTGVTHEQYF,TGCAGCGTTGGGACAGGGGTAACCCACGAGCAGTACTTC
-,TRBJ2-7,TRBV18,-,CASSPPSRVWYEQYF,TGTGCCAGCTCACCACCCAGCAGGGTCTGGTACGAGCAGTACTTC
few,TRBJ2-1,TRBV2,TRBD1,CASSGQGKNEQFF,TGTGCCAGCAGTGGACAGGGAAAGAATGAGCAGTTCTTC
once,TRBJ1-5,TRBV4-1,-,CASSLDGRVTQPQHF,TGCGCCAGCAGCCTCGACGGGCGGGTGACACAGCCCCAGCATTTT
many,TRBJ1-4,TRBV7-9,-,CASIQSATNEKLFF,TGTGCCAGCATCCAATCCGCAACTAATGAAAAACTGTTTTTT
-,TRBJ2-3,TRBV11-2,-,CASSSRDTRTDTQYF,TGTGCCAGCAGCTCCCGGGACACACGCACAGATACGCAGTATTTT
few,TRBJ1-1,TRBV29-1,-,CSVVRGVENTEAFF,TGCAGCGTTGTCCGGGGGGTAGAGAACACTGAAGCTTTCTTT
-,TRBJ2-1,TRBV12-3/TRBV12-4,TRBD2,CASSLLASGKDNEQFF,TGTGCCAGCAGTTTATTGGCTAGCGGGAAAGACAATGAGCAGTTCTTC
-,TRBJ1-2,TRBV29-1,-,CSVESSGGGQYGYTF,TGCAGCGTTGAATCCTCAGGCGGAGGACAGTATGGCTACACCTTC
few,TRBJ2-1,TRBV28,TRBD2,CASSRRSSGASSYNEQFF,TGTGCCAGCAGCCGGCGGTCCAGCGGGGCGAGCTCCTACAATGAGCAGTTCTTC
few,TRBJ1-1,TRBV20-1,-,CSAREVVVTEAFF,TGCAGTGCTAGAGAGGTGGTGGTCACTGAAGCTTTCTTT
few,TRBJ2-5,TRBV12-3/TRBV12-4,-,CASSLIGASETQYF,TGTGCCAGCAGTTTGATCGGGGCGAGTGAGACCCAGTACTTC
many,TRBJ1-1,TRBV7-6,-,CASSRTDLNTEAFF,TGTGCCAGCAGCCGGACGGACCTGAACACTGAAGCTTTCTTT
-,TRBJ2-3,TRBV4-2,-,CASSQDPDQYTDTQYF,TGTGCCAGCAGCCAAGATCCAGACCAATACACAGATACGCAGTATTTT
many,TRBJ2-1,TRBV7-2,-,CASSLFKGLSYNEQFF,TGTGCCAGCAGCTTATTTAAGGGGCTCTCCTACAATGAGCAGTTCTTC
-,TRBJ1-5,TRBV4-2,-,CASSQVVGQPQHF,TGTGCCAGCAGCCAAGTGGTAGGCCAGCCCCAGCATTTT
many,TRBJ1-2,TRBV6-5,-,CASSPTGFYGYTF,TGTGCCAGCAGCCCTACCGGGTTCTATGGCTACACCTTC
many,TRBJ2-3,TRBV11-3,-,CASSPRLASLDTQYF,TGTGCCAGCAGCCCAAGATTGGCTAGTCTGGATACGCAGTATTTT
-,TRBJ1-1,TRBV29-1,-,CSAPSPSDNTEAFF,TGCAGCGCTCCCTCCCCTAGTGATAACACTGAAGCTTTCTTT